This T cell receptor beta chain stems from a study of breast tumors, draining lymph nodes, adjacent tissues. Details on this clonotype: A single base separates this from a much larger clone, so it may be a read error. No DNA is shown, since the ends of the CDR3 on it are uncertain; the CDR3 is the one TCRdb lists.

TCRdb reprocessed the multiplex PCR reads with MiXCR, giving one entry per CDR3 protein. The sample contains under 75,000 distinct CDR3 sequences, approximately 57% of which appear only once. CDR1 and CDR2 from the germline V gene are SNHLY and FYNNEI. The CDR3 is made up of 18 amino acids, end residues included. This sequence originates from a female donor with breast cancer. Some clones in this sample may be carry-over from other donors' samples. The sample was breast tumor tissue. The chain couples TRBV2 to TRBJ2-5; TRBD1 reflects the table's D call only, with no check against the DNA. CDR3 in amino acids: CASSEAVGWGAQAKTYYF.